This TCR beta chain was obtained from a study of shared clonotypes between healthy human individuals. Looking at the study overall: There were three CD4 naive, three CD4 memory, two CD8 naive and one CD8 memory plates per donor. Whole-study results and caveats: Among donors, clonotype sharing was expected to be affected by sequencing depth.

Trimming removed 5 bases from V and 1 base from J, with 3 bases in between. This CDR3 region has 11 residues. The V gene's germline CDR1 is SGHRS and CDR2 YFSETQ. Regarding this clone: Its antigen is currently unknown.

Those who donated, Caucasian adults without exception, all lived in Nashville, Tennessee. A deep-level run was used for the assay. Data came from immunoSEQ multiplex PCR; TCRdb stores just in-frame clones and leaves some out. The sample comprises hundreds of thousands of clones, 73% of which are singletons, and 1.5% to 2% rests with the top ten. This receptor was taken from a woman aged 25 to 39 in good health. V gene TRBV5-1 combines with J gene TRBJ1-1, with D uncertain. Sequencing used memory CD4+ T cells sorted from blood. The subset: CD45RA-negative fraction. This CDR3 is CASRQNTEAFF. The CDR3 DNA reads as TGCGCCAGCAGGCAGAACACTGAAGCTTTCTTT.